The rows below give T cell receptor beta chains drawn from one sample of a study of control samples from healthy donors and cancer patients. Assay used: immunoSEQ multiplex PCR; TCRdb lists only in-frame clones, some missing. The sample contains about 170,000 clones, 91% of which appear only once. Sequencing was done on a sample of blood. The receptors derive from a woman in her 30s in good health. The CDR3 runs from the conserved cysteine through the conserved F or W. D genes are given only for firm matches. Expanded clones get a size class; other rows say once, few or many, or leave the size out.

j_gene	d_gene	v_gene	abundance	CDR3aa	CDR3nt
TRBJ2-1	NA	TRBV7-9	NA	CASTHREYNEQFF	TGTGCCAGCACCCACAGGGAATACAATGAGCAGTTCTTC
TRBJ2-1	NA	TRBV18	NA	CASSRGASYNEQFF	TGTGCCAGCTCAAGGGGGGCCTCCTACAATGAGCAGTTCTTC
TRBJ2-5	NA	TRBV15	NA	CATSRDDGGSQETQYF	TGTGCCACCAGCAGAGATGATGGGGGTTCCCAAGAGACCCAGTACTTC
TRBJ2-5	TRBD2	TRBV6-5	few	CASSPTLAGGKTQYF	TGTGCCAGCAGTCCCACACTAGCGGGAGGGAAGACCCAGTACTTC
TRBJ2-1	TRBD2	TRBV28	NA	CASSPTSGAYNEQFF	TGTGCCAGCAGCCCGACTAGCGGAGCCTACAATGAGCAGTTCTTC
TRBJ2-1	TRBD2	TRBV5-4	NA	CASSLSIAGDNEQFF	TGTGCCAGCAGCTTGTCTATAGCGGGGGACAATGAGCAGTTCTTC
TRBJ2-5	TRBD1	TRBV5-4	NA	CASRKTPGQQETQYF	TGTGCCAGCAGAAAGACACCGGGACAGCAAGAGACCCAGTACTTC
TRBJ2-3	NA	TRBV14	NA	CASSLRTRTTSTDTQYF	TGTGCCAGCAGCCTCCGAACTAGAACAACTAGCACAGATACGCAGTATTTT
TRBJ1-1	NA	TRBV10-3	NA	CAISDIGNTEAFF	TGTGCCATCAGTGATATAGGGAACACTGAAGCTTTCTTT
TRBJ1-5	TRBD1	TRBV19	NA	CASSIDGTGGNQPQHF	TGTGCCAGTAGTATAGATGGTACAGGGGGCAATCAGCCCCAGCATTTT
TRBJ1-2	TRBD1	TRBV7-6	NA	CASSLDRGGYGYTF	TGTGCCAGCAGCTTGGACAGGGGTGGCTATGGCTACACCTTC
TRBJ2-1	TRBD2	TRBV29-1	NA	CSVETSGRAYNEQFF	TGCAGCGTCGAGACTAGCGGGAGGGCCTACAATGAGCAGTTCTTC
TRBJ2-6	NA	TRBV4-2	NA	CASSQDSPSGANVLTF	TGTGCCAGCAGCCAAGATTCCCCCTCTGGGGCCAACGTCCTGACTTTC
TRBJ2-7	TRBD1	TRBV9	NA	CASSVGTGGSYEQYF	TGTGCCAGCAGCGTAGGGACAGGGGGCTCCTACGAGCAGTACTTC
TRBJ1-1	NA	TRBV7-2	NA	CASRNRGNTEAFF	TGTGCCAGCAGGAACCGGGGGAACACTGAAGCTTTCTTT
TRBJ2-1	NA	TRBV11-3	NA	CASSLAGVSEQFF	TGTGCCAGCAGCTTAGCCGGGGTGAGTGAGCAGTTCTTC
TRBJ2-7	NA	TRBV12-3/TRBV12-4	NA	CASSQSRYEQYF	TGTGCCAGCAGCCAGAGTCGCTACGAGCAGTACTTC
TRBJ1-2	NA	TRBV5-1	NA	CASSSTQGGYTF	TGCGCCAGCAGCTCAACGCAGGGTGGCTACACCTTC
TRBJ2-3	NA	TRBV3-1/TRBV3-2	NA	CASSQVGTDTQYF	TGTGCCAGCAGCCAAGTGGGTACGGATACGCAGTATTTT
TRBJ1-4	NA	TRBV7-9	NA	CASSPQVRGGGEKLFF	TGTGCCAGCAGCCCACAAGTCCGGGGAGGAGGTGAAAAACTGTTTTTT